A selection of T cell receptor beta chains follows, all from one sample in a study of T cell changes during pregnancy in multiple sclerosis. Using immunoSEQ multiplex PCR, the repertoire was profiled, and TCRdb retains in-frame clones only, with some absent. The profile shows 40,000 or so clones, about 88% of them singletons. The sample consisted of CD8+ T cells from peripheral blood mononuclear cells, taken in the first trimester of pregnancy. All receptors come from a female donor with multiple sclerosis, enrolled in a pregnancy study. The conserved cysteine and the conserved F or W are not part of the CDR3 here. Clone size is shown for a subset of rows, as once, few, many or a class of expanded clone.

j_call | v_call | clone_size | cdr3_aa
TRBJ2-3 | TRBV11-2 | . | ASSLPGGGDTQY
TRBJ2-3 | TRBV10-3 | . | AISESPGTGATDTQY
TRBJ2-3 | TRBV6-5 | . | ASSRTGVGDTQY
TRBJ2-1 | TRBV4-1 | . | ASSLRTGGPYNEQF
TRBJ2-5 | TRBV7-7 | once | ASSLGGPQETQY
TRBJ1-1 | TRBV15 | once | ATSEGQAPRTEAF
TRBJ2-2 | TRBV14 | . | ASQQVAGELF
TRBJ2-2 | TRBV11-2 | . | ASSLASGVLTGELF
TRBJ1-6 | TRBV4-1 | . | ASSQETAGGSPLH
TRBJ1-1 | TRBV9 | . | ASSVDRDRGGNTEAF
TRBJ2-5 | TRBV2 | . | ASSHSVQDRGSETQY
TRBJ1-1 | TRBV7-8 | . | ASSYRGIAEAF
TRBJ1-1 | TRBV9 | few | ASSVGGVNTEAF
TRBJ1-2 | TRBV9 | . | ASSPTSGQGLGYT
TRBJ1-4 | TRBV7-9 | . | ASSLGVATNEKLF
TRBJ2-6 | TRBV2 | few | ASSGPSSSGANVLT
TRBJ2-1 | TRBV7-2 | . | ASSPSGGGYNEQF
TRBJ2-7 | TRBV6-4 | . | ASNAREY
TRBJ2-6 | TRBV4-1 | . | ASSLTAGANVLT
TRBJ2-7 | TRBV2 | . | ATSPTSLDEQY
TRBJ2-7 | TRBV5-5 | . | ASSLETGNYEQY
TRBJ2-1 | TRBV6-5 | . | ASTPSSSYNEQF
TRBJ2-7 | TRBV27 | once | ASSRLGGYEQY
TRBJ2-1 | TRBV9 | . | ASSFGLAGGNEQF
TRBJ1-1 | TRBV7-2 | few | ASSLGGHPEAF
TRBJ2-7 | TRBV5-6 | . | ASSPGGGEQY
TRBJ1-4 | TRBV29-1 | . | SVVGPGLNEKLF
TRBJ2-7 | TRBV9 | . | ASSPRDSPYEQY
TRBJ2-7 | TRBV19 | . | ASNPSDRGNYEQY
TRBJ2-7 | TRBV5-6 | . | ASSFGSSYEQY
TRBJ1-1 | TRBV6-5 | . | ASSYGDSVNTEAF
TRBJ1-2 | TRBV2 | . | ASSDSVVGQGARGYT
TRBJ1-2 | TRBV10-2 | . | ASRGPATQGNNYGYT
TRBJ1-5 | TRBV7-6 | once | ASSFSSGGQPQH
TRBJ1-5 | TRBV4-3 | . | ASSQVSGQPQH
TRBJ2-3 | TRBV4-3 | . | ASSQDDSGTDTQY
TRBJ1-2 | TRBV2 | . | AVQESSDRAAYGYT
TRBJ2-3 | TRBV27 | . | ASSLVSTDTQY
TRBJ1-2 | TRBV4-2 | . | ASSQDGAENYGYT
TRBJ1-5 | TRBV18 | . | ASSPVVGQGSNQPQH
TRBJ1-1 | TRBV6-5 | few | ASARTRVNTEAF
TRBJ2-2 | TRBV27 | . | ASSLWGGNTGELF
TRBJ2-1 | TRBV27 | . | ASSFGGAQF
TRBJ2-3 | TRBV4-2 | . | ASSQEGQVGAVSTDTQY
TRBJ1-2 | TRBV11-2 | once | ASSLIRDRASGYT
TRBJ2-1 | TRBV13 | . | ASSLGRGKHLGEQF
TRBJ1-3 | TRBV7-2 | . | ASSLVSGGSGNTIY
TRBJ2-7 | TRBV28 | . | ASSLGLAYEQY
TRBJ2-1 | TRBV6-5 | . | ASNPGQSTYNEQF
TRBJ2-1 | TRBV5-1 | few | ASSLADEQF
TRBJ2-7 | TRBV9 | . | ASSAGQGEYEQY
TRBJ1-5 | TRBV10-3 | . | AISDRGVDQPQH
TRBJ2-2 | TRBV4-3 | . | ASSREYRQGATGELF
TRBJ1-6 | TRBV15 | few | ATSRDNYNSPLH
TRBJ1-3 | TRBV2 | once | ASSQTGLPGNTIY
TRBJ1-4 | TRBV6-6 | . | ASSPRVGNEKLF
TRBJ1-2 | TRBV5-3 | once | ARSSDPPRKRSFRGGYT